Following are 20 T cell receptor beta chains from one sample sequenced in a study of T cell responses to AZD1222 COVID-19 vaccine (dated by TCRdb to 2020 to 2023). The sample's time point, from its label and the paper: about 28 days (+/-7) after the second vaccine dose. The library relied on the immunoSEQ multiplex PCR assay. As stored in TCRdb, this immuneACCESS dataset retains in-frame rearrangements with V and J assigned. A fraction of the clones does not appear; measured against another copy, unresolved V genes explain less than half of the discrepancy, and the remainder lacks a known reason. Counted in this sample were about 270,000 clones; approximately 94% of them appeared once. Clones ranked in the top ten supply roughly 0.5% of the sample. This specimen consisted of peripheral blood, obtained 28 days after the second AZD1222 dose. These receptor sequences come from an adult who received the AZD1222 COVID-19 vaccine.

Only a few counts were recorded for this clone. This rearrangement joins TRBV2 to TRBJ2-1, with TRBD1 matching over 8 bases. The germline V gene encodes CDR1 SNHLY and CDR2 FYNNEI. The CDR3 spans 14 residues. V dropped 8 bases and J dropped 2; count of bases not matched to a gene: 5. In DNA form, the CDR3 reads TGTGCCAGCTGCCGGGACAGGACCTACAATGAGCAGTTCTTC. Translated: CASCRDRTYNEQFF.

The rearrangement links TRBV7-9 to TRBJ1-4; TRBD1 might be the D (5 bases). CDR1 is SEHNR, CDR2 FQNEAQ, per germline (reference sequence). Trimming shortened V by 0 bases and J by 5 bases, and 19 bases separated the two germline ends. This CDR3 region has 18 residues. The CDR3, as DNA: TGTGCCAGCAGCTTAGCGGAAAGGTTCGGGGGAGAAAATGAAAAACTGTTTTTT. This gives the protein CASSLAERFGGENEKLFF.

V and J are TRBV7-6 and TRBJ2-3; TRBD2 aligns across 13 bases. Per the germline V gene, CDR1 is SGHVS and CDR2 is FNYEAQ. The CDR3 is 18 residues long. V was clipped by 0 bases and J by 1 base; unmatched bases: 4. In DNA, the CDR3 is TGTGCCAGCAGCTTAGCGAATGGACTAGCGGGGGGCACAGATACGCAGTATTTT. Amino acids: CASSLANGLAGGTDTQYF. The whole variable domain, filled in from reference TRBV7-6 and TRBJ2-3, reads GAGVSQSPRYKVTKRGQDVALRCDPISGHVSLYWYRQALGQGPEFLTYFNYEAQQDKSGLPNDRFSAERPEGSISTLTIQRTEQRDSAMYRCASSLANGLAGGTDTQYFGPGTRLTVL.

This chain connects TRBV6-2 or TRBV6-3 to TRBJ2-7; 9 positions match TRBD1. V lost 5 bases and J lost 5; bases outside the gene matches: 7. The CDR3 sequence is 14 residues long. Looked up from germline, CDR1 is MNHEY and CDR2 is SVGEGT. The CDR3 bases are TGTGCCAGCAGTAGCCGGACAGGGGTTGACGAGCAGTACTTC. Amino acid sequence: CASSSRTGVDEQYF.

In this sample, this clone turned up once. The rearrangement uses TRBV19 and TRBJ2-2; possibly TRBD1 or TRBD2 for D (5 bases each). Germline lookup yields CDR1 LNHDA and CDR2 SQIVND (reference sequence). This CDR3 has 14 residues. Trimming removed 1 base from V and 7 bases from J, with 10 bases in between. The CDR3 reads CASSIGGASGELFF. The CDR3 nucleotides are TGTGCCAGTAGTATAGGAGGGGCTAGCGGGGAGCTGTTTTTT.

The CDR3 protein is CASSPGTGSYEQYF. In DNA, the CDR3 is TGTGCCAGCAGTCCAGGGACAGGTTCCTACGAGCAGTACTTC. V and J are TRBV2 and TRBJ2-7; 8 positions match TRBD1. The CDR3 is 14 residues long. V gave up 5 bases and J gave up 1 base; unmatched junction bases: 4. The germline CDR1 and CDR2 sequences are SNHLY and FYNNEI.

CDR3 loop: CASSPRGAYQPQHF. The CDR3, as DNA: TGTGCCAGCAGTCCCAGGGGGGCCTATCAGCCCCAGCATTTT. The chain combines TRBV27 with TRBJ1-5, with 7 bases that match TRBD1. The CDR3 is made up of 14 amino acids. CDR1 is MNHEY, CDR2 SMNVEV, per germline (reference sequence). V shed 5 bases, J shed 5 bases, and the junction held 6 bases outside the gene matches.

The rearrangement joins TRBV12-5 to TRBJ1-1; D gene ambiguous. The CDR3 length is 18 residues. The germline gives CDR1 LGHNT, CDR2 FRNRAP. The V gene lost 0 bases and the J gene lost 3 bases, with 20 bases spanning the gap. In DNA, the CDR3 is TGTGCTAGTGGTTTGGTACAGTGCGAGCCAAATGAGGACACTGAAGCTTTCTTT. Amino acids: CASGLVQCEPNEDTEAFF.

The V call is TRBV6-2 or TRBV6-3, the J call TRBJ2-7; D is perhaps TRBD1 (5 bases). V was cut by 2 bases and J by 5 bases, with 16 bases left in between. Germline CDR1 MNHEY, CDR2 SVGEGT. The CDR3 length is 15 residues. The CDR3 here is CASSYEAGKKDEQYF. Written as DNA, the CDR3 is TGTGCCAGCAGTTACGAGGCAGGGAAAAAGGACGAGCAGTACTTC.

This chain links TRBV10-3 with TRBJ1-1, with 8 bases aligning to TRBD1. CDR1 and CDR2 (germline): ENHRY, SYGVKD. There are 15 residues in the CDR3. Germline trimming cut 3 bases from V and 1 base from J; bases unmatched to any gene: 4. The CDR3: CAISERQGTNTEAFF. CDR3 DNA sequence: TGTGCCATCAGTGAACGACAGGGGACGAACACTGAAGCTTTCTTT.

J is TRBJ1-4 and V is TRBV7-9; unclear D gene. The germline CDR1 and CDR2 sequences are SEHNR and FQNEAQ (reference sequence). Trimming removed 5 bases at V and 4 bases at J, with 8 bases between. The CDR3 consists of 13 residues. This CDR3 is CASSRAVNEKLFF. CDR3 DNA sequence: TGTGCCAGCAGCCGGGCAGTTAATGAAAAACTGTTTTTT.

In its sample, this clone was seen once. One end of the junction fails to match germline, which may point to a read error. The chain couples TRBV7-2 to TRBJ1-1, with TRBD1 matching over 7 bases. The CDR3 covers 13 residues. Germline V gene lookup returns CDR1 SGHTA and CDR2 FQGNSA. The CDR3 DNA reads as TGTGCCAGCAGCTTCAAGAGGGACAGTCTCTTCGCGTTT. As protein: CASSFKRDSLFAF.

The chain couples TRBV4-1 to TRBJ1-3, with TRBD1 identical over 9 bases. Germline CDR1 and CDR2: MGHRA and YSYEKL. The CDR3 length is 15 residues. V lost 4 bases and J lost 4; bases outside the gene matches: 5. CDR3 sequence reads: CASSPWTGDGNTIYF. In DNA, the CDR3 is TGCGCCAGCAGCCCCTGGACAGGGGACGGAAACACCATATATTTT.

The chain recombines TRBV7-2 with TRBJ2-5; TRBD2 is a possible D gene (6 bases). The CDR3 totals 14 residues. Germline V gene data show CDR1 as SGHTA and CDR2 as FQGNSA. V lost 7 bases, J lost 1 base, and 13 bases lay in between. CDR3: CASNLGGRQETQYF. The DNA of the CDR3 is TGTGCCAGCAATCTCGGGGGTCGCCAAGAGACCCAGTACTTC.

The CDR3 loop reads CASSLGDPPETQYF. Here the CDR3 DNA reads TGTGCCAGCTCCCTTGGGGACCCCCCGGAGACCCAGTACTTC. The rearrangement uses TRBV2 and TRBJ2-5; D tentatively fits TRBD1 or TRBD2 (5 bases each). The germline V and J ends were trimmed by 8 bases and 5 bases, with 18 bases remaining between them. This CDR3 comprises 14 residues. The germline V gene has CDR1 SNHLY and CDR2 FYNNEI.

This chain links TRBV3-1 (or the pseudogene TRBV3-2) with TRBJ2-7; tentative D call: TRBD1 (5 bases). CDR3 size: 13 residues. Between the trimmed V and J ends, which lost 4 bases and 3 bases, there was a span of 10 bases. Germline V gene data show CDR1 as LGHDT and CDR2 as YNNKEL (reference sequence). The CDR3 spells CASSLRQNYEQYF. CDR3 bases: TGTGCCAGCAGCCTGCGACAGAACTACGAGCAGTACTTC.

The chain has TRBV19 and TRBJ1-6, with D maybe TRBD1 (5 bases). Germline V gene sequence: CDR1 LNHDA, CDR2 SQIVND (reference sequence). The V and J ends lost 3 bases and 8 bases respectively, with 11 bases between them. The CDR3 spans 14 residues. CDR3 region: CASSIEGMDSPLHF. CDR3 in DNA: TGTGCCAGTAGTATTGAGGGGATGGATTCACCCCTCCACTTT.

This chain connects TRBV5-8 to TRBJ1-1; 7 bases are shared with TRBD1. The V segment lost 2 bases and the J segment 6 bases; nucleotides outside the gene matches: 4. The CDR3 extends over 13 amino acids. Germline CDR1 reads SGHTS; CDR2 reads YDEGEE. The CDR3 nucleotides read TGTGCCAGCAGCTTACAGGGGCACGCTGAAGCTTTCTTT. It translates to CASSLQGHAEAFF. Complete variable domain (other parts from reference TRBV5-8 and TRBJ1-1): EAGVTQSPTHLIKTRGQQATLRCSPISGHTSVYWYQQALGLGLQFLLWYDEGEERNRGNFPPRFSGRQFPNYSSELNVNALELEDSALYLCASSLQGHAEAFFGQGTRLTVV.

The genes are TRBV2 and TRBJ1-6, with D possibly being TRBD1 (6 bases). CDR1 and CDR2 from the germline V gene are SNHLY and FYNNEI. The CDR3 spans 15 residues. Trimming took 2 bases from V and 10 from J, leaving 15 bases between them. The CDR3 DNA reads TGTGCCAGCAGTGAAATTGGGGGGGGCGGATCACCCCTCCACTTT. Protein product: CASSEIGGGGSPLHF.

The chain joins TRBV6-5 to TRBJ2-7; tentative D call: TRBD1 (6 bases). The V gene's germline CDR1 is MNHEY and CDR2 SVGAGI. Trimming stripped 0 bases from V and 3 bases from J, with 9 bases between. The CDR3 runs 14 residues. Here the CDR3 reads CASSYSGALYEQYF. As DNA, the CDR3 is TGTGCCAGCAGTTACTCGGGGGCCCTCTACGAGCAGTACTTC.